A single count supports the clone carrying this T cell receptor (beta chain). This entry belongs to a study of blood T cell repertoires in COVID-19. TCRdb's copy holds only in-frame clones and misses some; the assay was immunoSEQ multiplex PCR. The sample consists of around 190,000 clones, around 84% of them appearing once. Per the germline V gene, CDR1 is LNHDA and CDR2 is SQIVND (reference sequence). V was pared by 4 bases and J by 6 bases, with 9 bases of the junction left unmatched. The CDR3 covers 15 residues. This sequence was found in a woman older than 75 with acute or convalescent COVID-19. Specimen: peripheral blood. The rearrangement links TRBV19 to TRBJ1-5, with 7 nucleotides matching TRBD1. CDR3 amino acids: CASSTKTGFSQPQHF. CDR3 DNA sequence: TGTGCCAGTAGTACGAAGACAGGGTTTAGTCAGCCCCAGCATTTT.